The present T cell receptor beta chain was sequenced within a study of beta chain features in type 1 diabetes. Study as a whole: All samples yielded roughly 100 million examined sorted cells.

Expressed TCRB transcripts were sequenced because the isolated RNA had all been reverse transcribed beforehand. The data were produced by immunoSEQ multiplex PCR, yet TCRdb's version contains in-frame clones alone and is incomplete. Among roughly 310,000 clones listed, about 11% were seen once. Overall study results and limits: Lower insertion and higher deletion counts appeared at VDJ junctions in type 1 diabetes patients.

Only a few counts were recorded for this clone. Its antigen remains unknown. Sequencing used naive CD4+ T cells from blood. The source of this sequence is a woman in her twenties or thirties in good health.

CDR3 residues: CASSLVTEPPYEQYF. The CDR3 DNA sequence: TGCGCCAGCAGCTTGGTGACAGAGCCCCCCTACGAGCAGTACTTC. The genes are TRBV5-1 and TRBJ2-7; TRBD1 might be the D (5 bases). The germline gives CDR1 SGHRS, CDR2 YFSETQ. V was trimmed by 0 bases and J by 2 bases, leaving 12 bases between them. The CDR3 runs 15 residues.